Listed below are T cell receptor beta chains from one sample, sequenced in a study of T cell repertoires in cytomegalovirus infection. MiXCR was run by TCRdb on the reads, yielding one entry per CDR3 protein. The sample has 350,000 to 550,000 distinct CDR3 sequences, under 40% seen once. Source material: PBMCs. The receptors were gathered from a human donor in good health (CMV status not recorded). Some clones in this sample may be carry-over from other donors' samples. CDR3s include the opening cysteine and the closing phenylalanine or tryptophan. The D gene is left open where the match is weak. Clone size is not always given. Where it is, it says once, few, many or a class for expanded clones.

DNA	CDR3	D	V	J	size
TGTGCCAGCAGCCCCCAGGCCTCCTACGAGCAGTACTTC	CASSPQASYEQYF	-	TRBV7-8	TRBJ2-7	many
TGTGCCAGCAGCTTTGCAAGCGGGGGGGTTAACATTCAGTACTTC	CASSFASGGVNIQYF	TRBD2	TRBV5-6	TRBJ2-4	-
TGTGCCAGTAGTATGAATAAGGCCCCGAGCGGTTCACCCCTCCACTTT	CASSMNKAPSGSPLHF	-	TRBV19	TRBJ1-6	-
TGTGCCAGCAGGCCGGACAGGAGTGGGACTGAAGCTTTCTTT	CASRPDRSGTEAFF	TRBD1	TRBV12-3/TRBV12-4	TRBJ1-1	many
TGTGCCAGCAGGAACTTAATGCAGGGGTACAGTGGCTACACCTTC	CASRNLMQGYSGYTF	-	TRBV6-1	TRBJ1-2	-
TGTGCCAGCAGCCCGGGAGCGGGGTCCTACGAGCAGTACTTC	CASSPGAGSYEQYF	TRBD2	TRBV7-2	TRBJ2-7	many
TGTGCCAGCAGCCAAGACAGGGGGCGGGAGGGCTACACCTTC	CASSQDRGREGYTF	TRBD1	TRBV7-2	TRBJ1-2	many
TGTGCCAGCAGTTCGGGACTGACTAACTATGGCTACACCTTC	CASSSGLTNYGYTF	-	TRBV12-3/TRBV12-4	TRBJ1-2	many
TGTTCCACCAGCAGGCCGGGACTCCACGAGCAGTACTTC	CSTSRPGLHEQYF	-	TRBV15	TRBJ2-7	-
TGTGCCAGCAGCTTAGTTGACCCAGGGACTAGCGGGGGAGCCTACGAGCAGTACTTC	CASSLVDPGTSGGAYEQYF	TRBD2	TRBV7-6	TRBJ2-7	many
TGTGCCAGCAGACGGGGGATGAACGCTGAAGCTTTCTTT	CASRRGMNAEAFF	-	TRBV5-5	TRBJ1-1	-
TGTGCCAGCAGCCCCCCAGCTGCGGGGCCAGCAGGGACAGATACGCAGTATTTT	CASSPPAAGPAGTDTQYF	-	TRBV5-3	TRBJ2-3	-
TGTGCCAGCAGCCACCGTCGGGGCACAGATACGCAGTATTTT	CASSHRRGTDTQYF	-	TRBV3-1	TRBJ2-3	-
TGTGCCAGTACTCGGGAACTTCGAAACACCGGGGAGCTGTTTTTT	CASTRELRNTGELFF	-	TRBV6-6	TRBJ2-2	few
TGTGCCAGCAGCTTATACGGCGGATTGAACACCGGGGAGCTGTTTTTT	CASSLYGGLNTGELFF	-	TRBV7-9	TRBJ2-2	-
TGTGCCAGCAGCCAAGATGGCGACAGGGCTCCGGCTTTCTTT	CASSQDGDRAPAFF	TRBD1	TRBV14	TRBJ1-1	-
TGTGCCAGCAGTGAGGTAGTGAACACCGGGGAGCTGTTTTTT	CASSEVVNTGELFF	-	TRBV2	TRBJ2-2	-
TGTGCCAGCAGTTTCCGACTAGCGGGGGACAATGAGCAGTTCTTC	CASSFRLAGDNEQFF	TRBD2	TRBV27	TRBJ2-1	few
TGTGCCAGCAGAGTCACGGGTGCCTACGAGCAGTACTTC	CASRVTGAYEQYF	-	TRBV6-1	TRBJ2-7	few
TGTGCCAGCAGCTTAGGACAGGAGCAACCCCAGCATTTT	CASSLGQEQPQHF	-	TRBV7-2	TRBJ1-5	many
TGCGCCAGCAGCCAAGATCTGGGGCGCACTGAAGCTTTCTTT	CASSQDLGRTEAFF	-	TRBV4-1	TRBJ1-1	few
TGTGCCAGCAGCTTAACCGCCAGACGGGCCGAGCAGTACTTC	CASSLTARRAEQYF	-	TRBV7-6	TRBJ2-7	many
TGTGCCAGCAGAAGCCCCCCCGCGTCCGATACGCAGTATTTT	CASRSPPASDTQYF	-	TRBV7-6	TRBJ2-3	-
TGTGCCAGCAGCTTAGGCGCGGGGGCGGAAAACATTCAGTACTTC	CASSLGAGAENIQYF	-	TRBV7-9	TRBJ2-4	-
TGTGCCAGCAGCTCCCCCGACAGGGCTAACTATGGCTACACCTTC	CASSSPDRANYGYTF	TRBD1	TRBV7-2	TRBJ1-2	many
TGTGCCAGTAGTATCGCGACAGCTAACTATGGCTACACCTTC	CASSIATANYGYTF	-	TRBV19	TRBJ1-2	many
TGTGCCAGTAGTATTATGGAGGGGGCCAAAAACATTCAGTACTTC	CASSIMEGAKNIQYF	-	TRBV19	TRBJ2-4	few
TGTGCCAGCAGCTTGATTTTGGGAGGTCAAGAGACCCAGTACTTC	CASSLILGGQETQYF	-	TRBV5-4	TRBJ2-5	-
TGTGCCAGCAGGCCCGATCAAGATAATTCACCCCTCCACTTT	CASRPDQDNSPLHF	-	TRBV6-1	TRBJ1-6	many
TGTGCCAGCAGTTTAAAGGCCGGTAACACTGAAGCTTGCTTT	CASSLKAGNTEACF	-	TRBV12-3/TRBV12-4	TRBJ1-1	-
TGTGCCAGCAGCTTAGAGACCGTCCCCGTGGGAGTGAACACTGAAGCTTTCTTT	CASSLETVPVGVNTEAFF	-	TRBV11-2	TRBJ1-1	many
TGTGCCATTAGTGTAAGGGACAGGGGTATGGATGGCTACACCTTC	CAISVRDRGMDGYTF	TRBD1	TRBV19	TRBJ1-2	-
TGTGCCAGCAGCCCTTTGACAGGGTTTCGAAATTCACCCCTCCACTTT	CASSPLTGFRNSPLHF	TRBD1	TRBV7-2	TRBJ1-6	many
TGTGCCAGCTCACGGGGGACCCGGACAACTAATGAAAAACTGTTTTTT	CASSRGTRTTNEKLFF	-	TRBV18	TRBJ1-4	-
TGTGCCAGTAGTGAGAATGGCAGGGGTCCCACCTACAAGGAGCAGTTCTTC	CASSENGRGPTYKEQFF	-	TRBV19	TRBJ2-1	-
TGCAGCGTGACCCTTTTGGACAGGGGGACGTTACACTATGGCTACACCTTC	CSVTLLDRGTLHYGYTF	TRBD1	TRBV29-1	TRBJ1-2	-
TGTGCCAGCAGTTCGACCGGGACAGCTAATGAAAAACTGTTTTTT	CASSSTGTANEKLFF	TRBD1	TRBV28	TRBJ1-4	few
TGTGCCAGCAGCTTGGCTCTGGCAGGGGGCGTCATACAAGAGACCCAGTACTTC	CASSLALAGGVIQETQYF	TRBD1	TRBV5-4	TRBJ2-5	few
TGTGCCAGCAGCCGCGGAGGGGGGACAGTGGTCTTCTACACCTTC	CASSRGGGTVVFYTF	TRBD1	TRBV7-8	TRBJ1-2	many
TGTGCCAGCAGTTTAAGCCCGGGGGAGTACAATGAGCAGTTCTTC	CASSLSPGEYNEQFF	-	TRBV7-6	TRBJ2-1	many
TGTGCCAGCACAGGGGCTGGGAATCCGGACACTGAAGCTTTCTTT	CASTGAGNPDTEAFF	TRBD1	TRBV19	TRBJ1-1	few
TGCGCCAGCAAGATAGGGACCCCCTCCTACAATGAGCAGTTCTTC	CASKIGTPSYNEQFF	-	TRBV10-2	TRBJ2-1	-
TGTGCCAGCAGGCTCTTGGGGGGGCGGGCAGAGACCCAGTACTTC	CASRLLGGRAETQYF	-	TRBV11-2	TRBJ2-5	-
TGTGCCAGCGGATCGGGGCGTGTACGAAGCCTTTCACCCCTCCACTTT	CASGSGRVRSLSPLHF	-	TRBV27	TRBJ1-6	-
TGTGCCAGCAGTGAAGAGGATCCTAACTATGGCTACACCTTC	CASSEEDPNYGYTF	-	TRBV2	TRBJ1-2	few
TGTGCCAGCAGTGATTTGACAGGGGGCAGGCAGTTCTTC	CASSDLTGGRQFF	TRBD1	TRBV25-1	TRBJ2-1	few
TGTGCCAGCAGTCCCCTCTCGAGTCAGCCCCAGCATTTT	CASSPLSSQPQHF	-	TRBV27	TRBJ1-5	once
TGTGCCAGCAGCCGGACAGGTACCCCGGGTGGCTACACCTTC	CASSRTGTPGGYTF	TRBD1	TRBV7-6	TRBJ1-2	few
TGTGCCAGCAGTTTTGACAGGGAGTCCTACAATGAGCAGTTCTTC	CASSFDRESYNEQFF	TRBD1	TRBV12-3/TRBV12-4	TRBJ2-1	-
TGTGCCAGCAGTTTCCAGGGACCGGGCAATCAGCCCCAGCATTTT	CASSFQGPGNQPQHF	-	TRBV28	TRBJ1-5	many
TGTGCCAGCAGCTTACAGGACGGAAACACCATATATTTT	CASSLQDGNTIYF	-	TRBV7-9	TRBJ1-3	-
TGTGCCAGCAGTGCGGGACAGGGGAACACCGGGGAGCTGTTTTTT	CASSAGQGNTGELFF	TRBD1	TRBV6-1	TRBJ2-2	few
TGTGCCAGCAGCTCCTCCCGGGGGAACGAGCAGTACTTC	CASSSSRGNEQYF	-	TRBV11-2	TRBJ2-7	-
TGCGCCAGCAGTGTGGGAGGCGCGGGGAATGAGCAGTTCTTC	CASSVGGAGNEQFF	-	TRBV10-2	TRBJ2-1	-
TGTGCCAGCAGCCATAAATGGGACAGCTCTTCAGGAAACACCATATATTTT	CASSHKWDSSSGNTIYF	TRBD1	TRBV6-6	TRBJ1-3	-